Reported below is one TCR beta chain. Antigen specificity is unknown. Germline V gives CDR1 SQVTM, CDR2 ANQGSEA. V was shortened by 0 bases and J by 7 bases, with 12 bases between the two germline ends. The CDR3 has 13 amino acids. In the source study's methods: From approximately 20,000 to 700,000 TCRs were found per sample, with a median of roughly 89,000. One entry per CDR3 protein, called by TCRdb with MiXCR from the RACE reads. Clone size and V and J calls follow TCRdb, not the original study. The sample contains some 62,000 distinct CDR3 sequences, 11% of which appear only once. This specimen belongs to a study of human T cells and chemical hapten exposure. Study-level information: DPC at 0.01% went onto the upper back in patch tests, read at 6 days. Study-wide results and caveats: As the donors had alopecia, their immune response may differ from healthy people's.

The time point: patch test 3, about 24 weeks after DPC sensitization. Stated treatment: therapeutic diphenylcyclopropenone sensitization with weekly scalp DPC. The sequences come from whole blood, collected in connection with sensitization to the hapten diphenylcyclopropenone (DPC). The receptor comes from a woman in her 30s with alopecia areata. Some clones in this sample may be carry-over from other donors' samples. V is TRBV29-1 and J is TRBJ1-1, with D uncertain. The CDR3 DNA reads TGCAGCGTTGAAGATCCTCGGACGGTTGAAGCTTTCTTT. Its protein is CSVEDPRTVEAFF.